The clone carrying this T cell receptor beta chain was seen only once. Its antigen is currently unknown. The entry originates in a study of PD-1 blockade in mismatch repair-deficient tumors. Study-level background: Patients had approximately 12 mismatch repair-deficient cancer types, all previously treated and progressing. Study outcomes and limitations: Tumor-resident clones, often undetectable pretreatment in blood, expanded then contracted after pembrolizumab.

The data were produced by immunoSEQ multiplex PCR, yet TCRdb's version contains in-frame clones alone and is incomplete. This sample has 40,000 to 60,000 clones; 65% to 80% occur once, and the top ten carry 3% to 4%. With 2 bases removed from V and 4 bases from J, the gap between germline ends came to 11 bases. The germline gives CDR1 MGHRA, CDR2 YSYEKL. The CDR3 runs to 14 residues. This TCR derives from an adult with mismatch repair-deficient cancer. The sequenced sample was PBMCs, obtained before pembrolizumab treatment. The chain carries TRBV4-1 and TRBJ2-5; D may match TRBD1 or TRBD2 (5 bases each). DNA of the CDR3: TGCGCCAGCAGCCAATCGAGGGGCCCAGAGACCCAGTACTTC. It yields the protein CASSQSRGPETQYF.